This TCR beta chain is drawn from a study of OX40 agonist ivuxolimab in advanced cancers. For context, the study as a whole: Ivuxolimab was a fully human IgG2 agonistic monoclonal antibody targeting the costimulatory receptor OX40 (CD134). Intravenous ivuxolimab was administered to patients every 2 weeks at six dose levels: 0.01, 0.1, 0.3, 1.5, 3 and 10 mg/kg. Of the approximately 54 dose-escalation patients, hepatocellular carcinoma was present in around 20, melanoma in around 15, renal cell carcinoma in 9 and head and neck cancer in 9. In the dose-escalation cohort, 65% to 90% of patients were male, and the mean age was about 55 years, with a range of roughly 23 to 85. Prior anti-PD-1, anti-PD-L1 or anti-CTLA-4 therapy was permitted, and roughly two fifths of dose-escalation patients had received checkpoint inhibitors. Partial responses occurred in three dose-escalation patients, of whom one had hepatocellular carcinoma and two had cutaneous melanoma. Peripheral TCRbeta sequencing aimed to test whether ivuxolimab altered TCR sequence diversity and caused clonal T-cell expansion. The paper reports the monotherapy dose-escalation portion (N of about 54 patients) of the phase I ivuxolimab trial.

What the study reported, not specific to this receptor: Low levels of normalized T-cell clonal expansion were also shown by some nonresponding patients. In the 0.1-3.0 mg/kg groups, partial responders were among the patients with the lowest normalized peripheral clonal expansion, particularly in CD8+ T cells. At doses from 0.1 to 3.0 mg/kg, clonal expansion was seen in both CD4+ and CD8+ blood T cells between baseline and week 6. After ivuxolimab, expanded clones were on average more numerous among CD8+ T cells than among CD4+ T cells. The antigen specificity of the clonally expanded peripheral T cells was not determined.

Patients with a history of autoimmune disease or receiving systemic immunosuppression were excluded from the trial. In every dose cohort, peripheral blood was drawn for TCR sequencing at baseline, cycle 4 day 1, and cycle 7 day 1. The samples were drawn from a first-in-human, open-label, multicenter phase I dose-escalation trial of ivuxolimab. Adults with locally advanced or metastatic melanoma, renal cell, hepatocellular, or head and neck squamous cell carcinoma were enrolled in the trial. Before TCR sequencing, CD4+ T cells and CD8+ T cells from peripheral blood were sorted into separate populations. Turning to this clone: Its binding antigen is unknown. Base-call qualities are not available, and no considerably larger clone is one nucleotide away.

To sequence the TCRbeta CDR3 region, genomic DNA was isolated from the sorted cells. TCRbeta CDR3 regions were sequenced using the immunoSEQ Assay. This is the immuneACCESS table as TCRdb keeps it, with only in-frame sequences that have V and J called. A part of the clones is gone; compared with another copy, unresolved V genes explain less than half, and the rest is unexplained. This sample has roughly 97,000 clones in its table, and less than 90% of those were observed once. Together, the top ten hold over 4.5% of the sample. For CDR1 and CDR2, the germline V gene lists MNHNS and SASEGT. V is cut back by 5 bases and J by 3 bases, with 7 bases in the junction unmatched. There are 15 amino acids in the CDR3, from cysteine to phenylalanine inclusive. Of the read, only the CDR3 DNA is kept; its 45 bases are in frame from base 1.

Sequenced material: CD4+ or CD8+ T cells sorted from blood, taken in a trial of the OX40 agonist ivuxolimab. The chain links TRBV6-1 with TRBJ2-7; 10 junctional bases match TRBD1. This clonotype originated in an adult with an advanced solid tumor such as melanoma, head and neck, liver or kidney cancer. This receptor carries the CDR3 CASSSMDRGIYEQYF. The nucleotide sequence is TGTGCCAGCAGTTCTATGGACAGGGGGATCTACGAGCAGTACTTC.